Listed here is a single TCR beta chain. The length of the CDR3 is 14 residues. The V gene's germline CDR1 is SEHNR and CDR2 FQNEAQ (reference sequence). Trimming cost V 4 bases and J 0 bases, with 9 bases left between them. Primed by a sample-barcoded 5' primer and a J-beta primer mix, a second PCR proceeded for about 7 to 12 cycles. TCRdb recomputed calls from the 5' RACE reads with MiXCR, one row per CDR3 protein. The table has about 620,000 distinct CDR3 sequences, 52% seen once. The study isolated at least 6.5 million PBMCs from each sample. The data originate from a study of blood T cells in healthy people across ages.

The sequence derives from a woman older than 75 in good health. The gene calls are TRBV7-9 and TRBJ1-1; D perhaps matches TRBD1 (5 bases). Sequencing input: blood. The CDR3 here is CASSYRTMNTEAFF. The CDR3 nucleotides are TGTGCCAGCAGCTACAGGACAATGAACACTGAAGCTTTCTTT.